This T cell receptor (beta chain) was found in a study of T-cell memory formation after mild COVID-19. Background on the study: Clusters of TCRs were largely donor specific.

Points from the study as a whole: Mostly located in CM and EM were contracting CD4+ clones, with contracting CD8+ clones located in EMRA.

Germline V gene data show CDR1 as MDHEN and CDR2 as SYDVKM. The CDR3 totals 15 residues. The ends lost 5 bases at V and 5 bases at J; junction bases unmatched: 10. This clonotype was observed a few times. Its antigen is unidentified. MiXCR, applied by TCRdb to the 5' RACE reads, yields one record per CDR3 protein. The data hold around 450,000 distinct CDR3 sequences, with roughly 20% observed a single time. The clonotype was recovered from an adult woman who had mild COVID-19 (a few samples of this study predate the infection). Cell type and time point are not known. The rearrangement joins TRBV28 to TRBJ2-3, with 7 positions matching TRBD1. Input material: PBMCs or a T cell subset sorted from them (not recorded which). The DNA of the CDR3 is TGTGCCAGCAGTGTGAAGGGGGCCGGAGTAGATACGCAGTATTTT. Its translation is CASSVKGAGVDTQYF.